The source of this T cell receptor beta chain is a study of post-analysis software for immune sequencing data. Points from the study as a whole: When the samples were clustered directly with F measure, those that had been prepared in the same batch showed strong co-clustering.

Unique molecular identifiers were present in the TCR beta cDNA libraries. One entry per CDR3 protein results from TCRdb running MiXCR on the PCR reads. Of under 200,000 distinct CDR3 sequences in the sample, around 36% were seen once. The CDR3 covers 16 residues. Germline CDR1 and CDR2: SEHNR and FQNEAQ (reference sequence). Turning to this clonotype: Its antigen is currently unknown.

This clonotype originated in a girl between 5 and 17 years old with multiple sclerosis. The gene calls are TRBV7-9 and TRBJ2-4, with TRBD1 matching over 9 bases. TRBJ2-5 explains the end of the DNA better; the J call may be wrong. This specimen was blood, taken after autologous hematopoietic stem cell transplantation. CDR3: CASSPLRRDREETQYF. Here the CDR3 DNA reads TGTGCCAGCAGCCCCCTCCGCCGGGACAGGGAAGAGACCCAGTACTTC.